This T cell receptor beta chain was sequenced during a study of tumor-infiltrating lymphocytes in oesophageal squamous cell carcinoma. TCRdb itself ran the PCR reads through MiXCR, one entry per CDR3 protein. The data hold 20,000 or so distinct CDR3 sequences, with under 35% observed a single time. The source material was esophageal tumor tissue. The sequence was collected from a female donor with esophageal squamous cell carcinoma.

This CDR3 reads CASSSAGGLGQYF. CDR3 coding DNA: TGTGCCAGCAGCTCAGCCGGGGGTCTGGGGCAGTACTTC. This sequence joins TRBV7-2 and TRBJ2-7; TRBD2 might be the D (6 bases). Trimming stripped 4 bases from V and 9 bases from J, with 16 bases between. This CDR3 is built from 13 residues. Germline V gives CDR1 SGHTA, CDR2 FQGNSA.